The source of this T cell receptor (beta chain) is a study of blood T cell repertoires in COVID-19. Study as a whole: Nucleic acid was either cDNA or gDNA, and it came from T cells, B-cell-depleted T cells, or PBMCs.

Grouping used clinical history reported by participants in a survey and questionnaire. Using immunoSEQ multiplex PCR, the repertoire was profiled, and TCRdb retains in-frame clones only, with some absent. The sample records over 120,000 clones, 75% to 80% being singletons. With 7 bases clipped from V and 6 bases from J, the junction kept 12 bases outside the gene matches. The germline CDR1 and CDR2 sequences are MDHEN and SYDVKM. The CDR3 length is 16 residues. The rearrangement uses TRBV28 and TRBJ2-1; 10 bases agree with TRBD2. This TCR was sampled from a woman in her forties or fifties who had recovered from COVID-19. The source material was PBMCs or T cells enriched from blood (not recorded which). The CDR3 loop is CASNGERLAGANEQFF. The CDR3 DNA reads TGTGCCAGCAACGGGGAGCGGCTAGCGGGGGCCAATGAGCAGTTCTTC. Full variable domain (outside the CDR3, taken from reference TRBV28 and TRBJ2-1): DVKVTQSSRYLVKRTGEKVFLECVQDMDHENMFWYRQDPGLGLRLIYFSYDVKMKEKGDIPEGYSVSREKKERFSLILESASTNQTSMYLCASNGERLAGANEQFFGPGTRLTVL.